Each of the 17 T cell receptor beta chains below was sequenced from the same sample in a study of blood T cell repertoires in COVID-19. Sequenced by immunoSEQ multiplex PCR; TCRdb stores in-frame clones only, minus some. The profile shows around 120,000 clones, 60% to 85% of them singletons. Sequenced input: peripheral blood. The receptors were sampled from a human donor with acute or convalescent COVID-19. The donor label of this sample is uncertain.

This clone was picked up one time. The V and J genes are TRBV29-1 and TRBJ1-2; D may be TRBD1 (5 bases). This CDR3 has 11 residues. Trimming left V 5 bases short and J 7 bases short, with 11 bases between. From germline, CDR1 is SQVTM and CDR2 ANQGSEA. The CDR3 loop is CSVTQGSGYTF. CDR3 DNA: TGCAGCGTTACTCAGGGATCTGGCTACACCTTC.

This chain joins TRBV25-1 and TRBJ2-2, with D tentatively TRBD2 (5 bases). CDR1 and CDR2 from the germline V gene are MGHDK and SYGVNS. The CDR3 consists of 17 residues. V lost 5 bases and J 4 bases, leaving 20 bases between the germline ends. The CDR3 DNA is TGTGCCAGCAGTCGGAGGTCAGGTGGTTCGGGCACCGGGGAGCTGTTTTTT. Its translation is CASSRRSGGSGTGELFF.

The chain links TRBV3-1 (or the pseudogene TRBV3-2) to TRBJ2-2, with TRBD2 matching over 10 bases. The CDR3 has 17 residues. Losses at the gene ends were 0 bases for V and 5 bases for J; bases not matched to a gene: 6. Germline V gives CDR1 LGHDT, CDR2 YNNKEL (reference sequence). CDR3 in amino acids: CASSQDRLAGATGELFF. Here the CDR3 DNA reads TGTGCCAGCAGCCAAGATCGGCTAGCGGGGGCGACCGGGGAGCTGTTTTTT.

The genes are TRBV5-1 and TRBJ1-2; D may be TRBD1 (6 bases). The length of the CDR3 is 14 residues. Germline assignment: CDR1 SGHRS and CDR2 YFSETQ. Between the trimmed V and J ends, which lost 0 bases and 4 bases, there was a span of 10 bases. CDR3 sequence reads: CASSLAGQPYGYTF. CDR3 coding DNA: TGCGCCAGCAGCTTGGCAGGACAGCCCTATGGCTACACCTTC.

The chain is built from TRBV7-9 and TRBJ1-1; D is possibly TRBD1 (6 bases). The ends were cut back, 3 bases at V and 3 bases at J, with 14 bases in the middle. Looked up from germline, CDR1 is SEHNR and CDR2 is FQNEAQ (reference sequence). This CDR3 contains 15 residues. The CDR3 sequence: CASSFYRDSDTEAFF. CDR3 nucleotides: TGTGCCAGCAGCTTCTACAGGGATTCCGACACTGAAGCTTTCTTT.

The chain carries TRBV7-2 and TRBJ1-5; D gene uncertain. V dropped 0 bases and J dropped 4 bases, with 10 bases sitting between them. The germline V gene encodes CDR1 SGHTA and CDR2 FQGNSA. This CDR3 comprises 15 residues. DNA for the CDR3: TGTGCCAGCAGCTTAGCGAGCAGGTATAATCAGCCCCAGCATTTT. Protein: CASSLASRYNQPQHF.

This clone was picked up a small number of times. V is TRBV9 and J is TRBJ2-2; possibly TRBD1 for D (5 bases). The CDR3 has 17 residues. Between the trimmed V and J ends, which lost 0 bases and 4 bases, there was a span of 16 bases. Germline CDR1 and CDR2: SGDLS and YYNGEE. The DNA of the CDR3 is TGTGCCAGCAGCGTAGGGCAGGGTCGTCCGGGCACCGGGGAGCTGTTTTTT. Translation: CASSVGQGRPGTGELFF.

The chain has TRBV3-1 (or the pseudogene TRBV3-2) and TRBJ2-1; 7 nucleotides line up with TRBD2. From germline, CDR1 is LGHDT and CDR2 YNNKEL (reference sequence). V shed 0 bases, J shed 2 bases, and the junction held 10 bases outside the gene matches. CDR3 size: 18 residues. The DNA for the CDR3 is TGTGCCAGCAGCCAAGATCTCGGGCGCCGGGGGGCCTACAATGAGCAGTTCTTC. Translation gives CASSQDLGRRGAYNEQFF.

The V gene is TRBV23-1, the J gene TRBJ1-5, with 7 bases aligning to TRBD1. TRBV23-1 is an open reading frame, and its role is uncertain. This CDR3 contains 20 residues. V shed 0 bases and J 2 bases; nucleotides not matched to a gene: 16. CDR3 coding DNA: TGCGCCAGCAGTCAATCTTGGGGCAGGGGACAGCGGGGGCGCAATCAGCCCCAGCATTTT. Translated, it gives CASSQSWGRGQRGRNQPQHF.

Comments on this clone: The sample holds other DNA sequences that translate to the same CDR3. V gene TRBV7-2 combines with J gene TRBJ1-2; a possible D gene is TRBD1 (6 bases). The CDR3 is 15 amino acids. The germline V gene encodes CDR1 SGHTA and CDR2 FQGNSA. Trimming left V 5 bases short and J 9 bases short, with 22 bases between. The CDR3 sequence is CASSEPVGTYSRYTF. In nucleotides, the CDR3 is TGTGCCAGCAGCGAACCAGTCGGGACATACTCACGCTACACCTTC.

The genes are TRBV3-1 (or the pseudogene TRBV3-2) and TRBJ2-5; 7 nucleotides agree with TRBD2. The length of the CDR3 is 16 residues. The germline V gene encodes CDR1 LGHDT and CDR2 YNNKEL (reference sequence). With 2 bases clipped from V and 5 bases from J, the junction kept 11 bases outside the gene matches. As DNA, the CDR3 is TGTGCCAGCAGCCAAACTCGAAGGACTAGTTTGGAGACCCAGTACTTC. This encodes CASSQTRRTSLETQYF.

This clone showed up just once. The V gene is TRBV27, the J gene TRBJ2-2; D is possibly TRBD2 (6 bases). Germline V CDR1 and CDR2: MNHEY, SMNVEV (reference sequence). The V end lost 1 base, the J end lost 8 bases, and 8 bases lay between the germline ends. The CDR3 totals 13 residues. The CDR3 DNA is TGTGCCAGCAGTTTATACGCGGGGGGGGAGCTGTTTTTT. Translating gives CASSLYAGGELFF.

The chain links TRBV2 to TRBJ1-2, with 8 bases identical to TRBD1. The CDR3 is made up of 13 amino acids. Trimming at V came to 7 bases and at J to 7 bases, leaving 8 bases not matched to a gene. In germline, CDR1 is SNHLY, CDR2 FYNNEI. The CDR3 DNA follows: TGTGCCAGCAAGGAGACAGGGGCTGCTGGCTACACCTTC. Amino acid sequence: CASKETGAAGYTF.

The genes are TRBV6-6 and TRBJ1-1, with D possibly matching TRBD1 (6 bases). Germline CDR1 reads MNHNY; CDR2 reads SVGAGI (reference sequence). Trimming removed 2 bases from V and 1 base from J, with 14 bases in between. CDR3 length equals 16 residues. In DNA form, the CDR3 reads TGTGCCAGCAGTTACCAAGGGGGGGTACGGAACACTGAAGCTTTCTTT. Translation gives CASSYQGGVRNTEAFF.

V is TRBV27 and J is TRBJ1-2, with 7 bases identical to TRBD1. This CDR3 contains 17 residues. V was clipped by 5 bases and J by 1 base; unmatched bases: 13. The germline V gene encodes CDR1 MNHEY and CDR2 SMNVEV (reference sequence). The DNA for the CDR3 is TGTGCCAGCAGTCTTTCTCCGGGACAGACCAGTAACTATGGCTACACCTTC. This encodes CASSLSPGQTSNYGYTF.

In DNA, the CDR3 is TGTGCCATCAGTGAGGGCCGGGGAGCGGTCGGGGAGCTGTTTTTT. Translated, it gives CAISEGRGAVGELFF. The chain carries TRBV10-3 and TRBJ2-2; a weak D match, TRBD2 (5 bases). The CDR3 consists of 15 residues. The V end lost 2 bases, the J end lost 7 bases, and 14 bases lay between the germline ends. Germline CDR1 reads ENHRY; CDR2 reads SYGVKD.

V usage is TRBV4-2 and J usage is TRBJ2-7; D is possibly TRBD2 (6 bases). The CDR3 length is 16 residues. V was cut by 0 bases and J by 3 bases, with 15 bases left in between. The V gene's germline CDR1 is LGHNA and CDR2 YNFKEQ. The CDR3 reads CASSQDHGGEYYEQYF. The CDR3, as DNA: TGTGCCAGCAGCCAAGATCATGGCGGGGAGTACTACGAGCAGTACTTC.